This record concerns one TCR beta chain sequence. The data were taken from a study of blood T cell repertoires in COVID-19. The overall study: COVID-19 samples, acute and convalescent, were from the United States, Italy and Spain. Sample material is recorded as cDNA or gDNA derived from T cells, B-cell-depleted T cells, or PBMCs.

The CDR3 loop spans 13 amino acids. The germline V and J ends were trimmed by 4 bases and 0 bases, with 6 bases remaining between them. Per the authors' pipeline: How many nucleated cells were present was estimated from reference gene primer amplification. The repertoire was sequenced with immunoSEQ multiplex PCR; TCRdb's copy has only in-frame clones and lacks some. That table is the source of V, J and clone size, and D and trimming were worked out from the DNA. Here the sample spans around 160,000 clones, over 75% being singletons. The TCR originated in a man aged 55 to 69 with active or convalescent COVID-19. The gene calls are TRBV12-3 or TRBV12-4 and TRBJ1-1; D might be TRBD1 (6 bases). The sample comprised peripheral blood. CDR3 nucleotide sequence: TGTGCCAGCAGTTGGACAGTGAACACTGAAGCTTTCTTT. It yields the protein CASSWTVNTEAFF.